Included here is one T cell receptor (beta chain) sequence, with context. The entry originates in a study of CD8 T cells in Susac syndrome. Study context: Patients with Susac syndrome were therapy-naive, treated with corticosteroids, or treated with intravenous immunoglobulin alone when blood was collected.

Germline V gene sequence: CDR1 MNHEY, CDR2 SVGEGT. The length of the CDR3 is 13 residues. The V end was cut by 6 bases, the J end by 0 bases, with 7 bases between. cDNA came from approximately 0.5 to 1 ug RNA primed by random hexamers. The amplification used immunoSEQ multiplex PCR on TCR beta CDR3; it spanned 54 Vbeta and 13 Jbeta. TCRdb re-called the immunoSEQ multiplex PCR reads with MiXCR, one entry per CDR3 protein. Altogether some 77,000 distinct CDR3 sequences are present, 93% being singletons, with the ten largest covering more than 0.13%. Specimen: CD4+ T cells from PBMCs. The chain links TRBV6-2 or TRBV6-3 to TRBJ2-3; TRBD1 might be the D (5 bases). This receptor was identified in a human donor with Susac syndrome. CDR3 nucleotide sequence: TGTGCCAGCAGGTCAGGGAGCACAGATACGCAGTATTTT. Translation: CASRSGSTDTQYF.